These T cell receptor beta chains were read from a single sample in a study of brain metastases from non-small cell lung cancer. This table comes from immunoSEQ multiplex PCR, and its TCRdb copy is limited to in-frame clones, with some not included. The sample includes 7,500 to 8,000 clones, approximately 86% seen only once; the top ten take roughly 4%. Material: primary lung tumor tissue. The source of these receptors is a donor at least 40 years old with non-small cell lung cancer. Both conserved end residues are part of each CDR3. A D gene is named only where the DNA matches it firmly. A row's size may be missing; if present it is once, few, many or a size class.

TRBJ1-1	-	-	TRBV6-6	TGTGCCAGCAGCCGCGTGGGGAGGAATACTGAAGCTTTCTTT	CASSRVGRNTEAFF
TRBJ2-3	-	-	TRBV7-8	TGTGCCAGCAGCCTACGACTAAACACCTCAACAGATACGCAGTATTTT	CASSLRLNTSTDTQYF
TRBJ1-1	-	-	TRBV7-9	TGTGCCAGCAGCGGAGGGGGGAACACTGAAGCTTTCTTT	CASSGGGNTEAFF
TRBJ2-7	-	-	TRBV9	TGTGCCAGCAGCGTAGCTACGAGCACGGCCTACGAGCAGTACTTC	CASSVATSTAYEQYF
TRBJ2-5	-	TRBD2	TRBV24-1	TGTGCCACCAGTGGTATGACCAGCGGGGAGACAGAGACCCAGTACTTC	CATSGMTSGETETQYF
TRBJ2-1	-	TRBD2	TRBV5-1	TGCGCCAGCAGCCAGATTAGCGGGAGCTACAATGAGCAGTTCTTC	CASSQISGSYNEQFF
TRBJ2-3	few	-	TRBV5-1	TGCGCCAGCAGCTCGGGCCACACAGATACGCAGTATTTT	CASSSGHTDTQYF
TRBJ2-6	-	-	TRBV5-4	TGTGCCAGCACAATTAGCCGGGGCACTGGGGCCAACGTCTTGACTTTC	CASTISRGTGANVLTF
TRBJ1-6	-	-	TRBV19	TGTGCCAGTAGTATCGGTGGTCCGGGACACGATAATTCACCCCTCCACTTT	CASSIGGPGHDNSPLHF
TRBJ1-1	-	TRBD1	TRBV6-2/TRBV6-3	TGTGCCAGCAGTTACGGGGGACAGGGCACGAACACTGAAGCTTTTTTT	CASSYGGQGTNTEAFF
TRBJ2-7	-	TRBD2	TRBV5-6	TGTGCCAGCAGCATTTACTCCGGGACTAACTATGAGCAGTACTTC	CASSIYSGTNYEQYF
TRBJ2-6	once	-	TRBV15	TGTGCCACCAGCAGGAGCTCTGGGGCCAACGTCCTGACTTTC	CATSRSSGANVLTF
TRBJ1-2	-	-	TRBV30	TGTGCCTGGAGTTGGGGTTCCGCCTATGGCTACACCTTC	CAWSWGSAYGYTF
TRBJ1-5	-	-	TRBV28	TGTGCCAGTCGTCTTCTAAAAGGGGCTAGGGGCAATCAGCCCCAGCATTTT	CASRLLKGARGNQPQHF
TRBJ2-7	-	-	TRBV27	TGTGCCAGCAGCCAAATAGGGGATTACGAGCAGTACTTC	CASSQIGDYEQYF
TRBJ2-1	-	TRBD2	TRBV28	TGTGCCAGCAGTTTATGGGCGGGGGGCCGGAGCTCCTACAATGAGCAGTTCTTC	CASSLWAGGRSSYNEQFF
TRBJ1-3	-	-	TRBV6-2/TRBV6-3	TGTGCCAGCAGTTATCGGGCAGGGCCGACATCTTCCTCTGGAAACACCATATATTTT	CASSYRAGPTSSSGNTIYF
TRBJ1-1	-	TRBD1	TRBV6-5	TGTGCCAGCACTCTCTCGACAGGGATAGGCACTGAAGCTTTCTTT	CASTLSTGIGTEAFF
TRBJ1-1	-	-	TRBV15	TGTGCCACCAGCAGAGCTGAGAGGGCCACTGAAGCTTTCTTT	CATSRAERATEAFF
TRBJ2-3	-	-	TRBV5-1	TGCGCCAGCAGCTTGGCGGACGGTCCTAGCACAGATACGCAGTATTTT	CASSLADGPSTDTQYF
TRBJ2-1	-	-	TRBV29-1	TGCAGCGAGGGCTCCCGGGGGCTACGGAATGAGCAGTTCTTC	CSEGSRGLRNEQFF
TRBJ2-7	-	-	TRBV19	TGTGCCAGTAGTATCTCACAGGCCTCCTACGAGCAGTACTTC	CASSISQASYEQYF
TRBJ2-5	few	TRBD1	TRBV9	TGTGCCAGCAGCGCCTCCGGGACAGAAGAGACCCAGTACTTC	CASSASGTEETQYF